These 10 T cell receptor beta chains share one sample of origin, sequenced in a study of CD4 T cells in relation to SARS-CoV-2 and coronaviruses. No antigen has been assigned to these receptors. Using immunoSEQ multiplex PCR, the repertoire was profiled, and TCRdb retains in-frame clones only, with some absent. This table has roughly 25,000 clones, 70% to 80% appearing once. Unexposed donor CD4+ T cells date from 2011-2018, before the COVID-19 pandemic. After ten to eleven days of culture, CD4+ T cells were isolated. Sequencing input: CD4+ T cells from PBMCs, cultured in vitro. Every receptor here comes from a human donor in good health.

The V call is TRBV10-3, the J call TRBJ2-5; unclear D gene. The CDR3 spans 13 residues. The V end was cut by 6 bases, the J end by 1 base, with 9 bases between. The germline V gene encodes CDR1 ENHRY and CDR2 SYGVKD. CDR3 nucleotide sequence: TGTGCCATCAGGAGGCCGGGCCAAGAGACCCAGTACTTC. This sequence encodes CAIRRPGQETQYF.

In its sample, this clone was seen a few times. The chain couples TRBV5-1 to TRBJ2-6, with D uncertain. This CDR3 contains 13 residues. The V gene lost 7 bases and the J gene lost 4 bases, with 9 bases spanning the gap. CDR1 and CDR2 from the germline V gene are SGHRS and YFSETQ. CDR3 nucleotides: TGCGCCAGCTCAGTCGGAGGGGCCAACGTCCTGACTTTC. Protein product: CASSVGGANVLTF.

The rearrangement uses TRBV4-2 and TRBJ2-5; D unclear. CDR1 is LGHNA, CDR2 YNFKEQ, per germline. This CDR3 region has 14 residues. V was clipped by 0 bases and J by 2 bases, with 7 bases between them. The CDR3: CASSQDGLQETQYF. The CDR3 nucleotides read TGTGCCAGCAGCCAAGATGGGCTGCAAGAGACCCAGTACTTC.

This clone was seen a handful of times. The rearrangement links TRBV4-2 to TRBJ1-4, with D perhaps matching TRBD1 (5 bases). The CDR3 covers 16 residues. The V end lost 0 bases, the J end lost 5 bases, and 13 bases lay between the germline ends. CDR1 and CDR2 (germline): LGHNA, YNFKEQ. In DNA form, the CDR3 reads TGTGCCAGCAGCCAAGAGGGGGGACGGCCGAATGAAAAACTGTTTTTT. This gives the protein CASSQEGGRPNEKLFF.

V is TRBV4-3 and J is TRBJ2-1, with TRBD2 matching 8 bases. CDR3 length: 19 residues. The V gene end was trimmed by 1 base and the J gene end by 9 bases; junction bases not matched to a gene: 20. Germline loops: CDR1 LGHNA, CDR2 YSLEER. CDR3 in amino acids: CASSQGISWREDPSAEQFF. In DNA, the CDR3 is TGCGCCAGCAGCCAAGGCATATCGTGGCGGGAGGACCCCTCCGCTGAGCAGTTCTTC.

The chain has TRBV5-1 and TRBJ1-4; D gene unclear. Trimming stripped 5 bases from V and 5 bases from J, with 7 bases between. The germline CDR1 and CDR2 sequences are SGHRS and YFSETQ. The CDR3 has 12 residues. CDR3 bases: TGCGCCAGCAGATCCGGGAATGAAAAACTGTTTTTT. This encodes CASRSGNEKLFF.

The rearrangement uses TRBV5-1 and TRBJ2-2; the D gene is possibly TRBD2 (5 bases). V lost 2 bases, J lost 5 bases, and 7 bases lay in between. CDR1 SGHRS and CDR2 YFSETQ come from the germline V gene. This CDR3 is 13 amino acids long. CDR3 DNA sequence: TGCGCCAGCAGCTTCCGGGAAACCGGGGAGCTGTTTTTT. This gives the protein CASSFRETGELFF.

The chain carries TRBV6-1 and TRBJ1-5; D is unresolved. CDR3 length: 16 amino acids. Germline V gene data show CDR1 as MNHNS and CDR2 as SASEGT. Deletions cut 2 bases from V and 0 bases from J, with 11 bases between. This CDR3 is CASSELGGNSNQPQHF. The CDR3, as DNA: TGTGCCAGCAGTGAACTGGGCGGAAATAGCAATCAGCCCCAGCATTTT.

The rearrangement uses TRBV12-3 or TRBV12-4 and TRBJ2-1, with D hard to call. This CDR3 is built from 13 residues. V was clipped by 0 bases and J by 7 bases, with 7 bases between them. CDR3 protein: CASSLAWGNEQFF. The DNA of the CDR3 is TGTGCCAGCAGTTTAGCTTGGGGAAATGAGCAGTTCTTC.

The V gene is TRBV12-3 or TRBV12-4, the J gene TRBJ1-4; 7 bases line up with TRBD1. Germline trimming cut 4 bases from V and 4 bases from J; bases unmatched to any gene: 0. The CDR3 is 13 residues long. The CDR3 sequence: CASSWDSNEKLFF. The CDR3 DNA follows: TGTGCCAGCAGTTGGGACAGTAATGAAAAACTGTTTTTT.